This T cell receptor beta chain is drawn from a study of identical twins. TCRdb recomputed calls from the 5' RACE reads with MiXCR, one row per CDR3 protein. This table has 400,000 to 550,000 distinct CDR3 sequences, about 20% appearing once. Germline assignment: CDR1 SGHRS and CDR2 YFSETQ. There are 13 residues in the CDR3. V shed 1 base and J 6 bases; nucleotides not matched to a gene: 4. These records were also assigned to another study, of T cells expressing NK-cell markers. That source adds: Sorting was restricted to alpha-beta TCR T cells by an anti-gamma-delta TCR antibody in several experiments.

The clonotype comes from a young woman in good health. This chain uses TRBV5-1 with TRBJ2-7; 7 nucleotides match TRBD1. The specimen was CD4+ T cells sorted from blood. CDR3 protein: CASSLIQGTEQYF. CDR3 in DNA: TGCGCCAGCAGCTTGATACAGGGGACCGAGCAGTACTTC.